This TCR beta chain was documented in a study of blood T cell repertoires in COVID-19. Study overall: Samples taken during acute and convalescent COVID-19 were collected in the United States, Italy and Spain. Nucleic acid was either cDNA or gDNA, and it came from T cells, B-cell-depleted T cells, or PBMCs.

Authors' methods: Nucleated cell number was recorded as an estimate derived from reference gene primer amplification. Repertoires were generated with immunoSEQ multiplex PCR, while TCRdb's copy carries only in-frame clones and drops some. V and J calls and clone size are given by that table; D and trimming were obtained from the DNA. The sample lists fewer than 200,000 clones, approximately 85% occurring once. The receptor was derived from a woman aged 60-75 years with acute or convalescent COVID-19. Input material: peripheral blood.

The CDR3 region has the DNA TGTGCCAGCAGCGAGCCGGGGTGGGACTCTGGAAACACCATATATTTT. Its translation: CASSEPGWDSGNTIYF. This chain joins TRBV5-5 and TRBJ1-3, with D hard to call. CDR1 SGHKS and CDR2 YYEKEE come from the germline V gene (reference sequence). V lost 4 bases and J lost 0, with 14 bases in between. This CDR3 is 16 amino acids long.